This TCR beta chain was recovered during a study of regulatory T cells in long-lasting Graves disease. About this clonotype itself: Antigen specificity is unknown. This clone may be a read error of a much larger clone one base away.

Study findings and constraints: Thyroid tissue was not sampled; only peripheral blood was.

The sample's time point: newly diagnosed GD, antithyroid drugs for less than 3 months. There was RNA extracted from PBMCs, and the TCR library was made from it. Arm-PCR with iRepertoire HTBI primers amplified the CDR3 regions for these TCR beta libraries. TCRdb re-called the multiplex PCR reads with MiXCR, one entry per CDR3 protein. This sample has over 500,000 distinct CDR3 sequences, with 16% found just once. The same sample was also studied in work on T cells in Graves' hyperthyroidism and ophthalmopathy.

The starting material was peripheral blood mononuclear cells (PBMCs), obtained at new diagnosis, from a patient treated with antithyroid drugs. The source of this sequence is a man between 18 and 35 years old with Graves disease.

The CDR3 bases are TGTGCCAGCAGCTTAACTAGCGACGCGAACACCGGGGAGCTGCTTTTT. As protein: CASSLTSDANTGELLF. The chain recombines TRBV7-2 with TRBJ2-2; 7 bases align to TRBD2. This CDR3 is 16 amino acids long. Germline V lookup: CDR1 SGHTA, CDR2 FQGNSA. The full variable domain, rest sourced from reference TRBV7-2 and TRBJ2-2, is GAGVSQSPSNKVTEKGKDVELRCDPISGHTALYWYRQSLGQGLEFLIYFQGNSAPDKSGLPSDRFSAERTGGSVSTLTIQRTQQEDSAVYLCASSLTSDANTGELLFGEGSRLTVL.